The 25 T cell receptor beta chains below come from one sample, sequenced in a study of spatial heterogeneity in lung cancer. TCRdb itself ran the 5' RACE reads through MiXCR, one entry per CDR3 protein. The data show 110,000 or so distinct CDR3 sequences, 10% to 12% seen once. The sample's time point: blood at routine non-recurrence follow-up after resection. Sample: PBMCs, taken at follow-up. All receptors derive from a female donor with early-stage non-small cell lung cancer.

This clonotype was seen only a few times. V usage is TRBV6-6 and J usage is TRBJ2-5; D gene ambiguous. The CDR3 covers 14 residues. Germline CDR1 MNHNY, CDR2 SVGAGI (reference sequence). The V end was cut by 4 bases, the J end by 2 bases, with 11 bases between. For the CDR3, the DNA is TGTGCCAGCAGTTTAGTACGGGCTCAAGAGACCCAGTACTTC. Its translation: CASSLVRAQETQYF.

In its sample, this clonotype was seen many times. J is TRBJ2-7 and V is TRBV7-8, with D maybe TRBD2 (6 bases). V was trimmed by 1 base and J by 6 bases, leaving 22 bases between them. CDR1 SGHVS and CDR2 FQNEAQ come from the germline V gene. This CDR3 has 17 amino acids. The CDR3 reads CASSLVAGSGSSSEQYF. The CDR3 DNA reads TGTGCCAGCAGCTTAGTCGCAGGGTCCGGGAGTAGTAGCGAGCAGTACTTC.

This rearrangement joins TRBV5-1 to TRBJ2-1; no clear D gene. Trimming shortened V by 2 bases and J by 1 base, and 7 bases separated the two germline ends. Germline V gene lookup returns CDR1 SGHRS and CDR2 YFSETQ. CDR3 length: 14 amino acids. The DNA of the CDR3 is TGCGCCAGCAGCTTCGATGCTTCCTACAATGAGCAGTTCTTC. This encodes CASSFDASYNEQFF.

CDR3 sequence reads: CASSQTSGSSTGELFF. The CDR3 DNA reads TGTGCCAGCAGCCAAACTAGCGGGAGTTCGACCGGGGAGCTGTTTTTT. The chain combines TRBV3-1 with TRBJ2-2; 11 nucleotides agree with TRBD2. V shed 2 bases and J 5 bases; nucleotides not matched to a gene: 4. The CDR3 has 16 amino acids. Germline lookup yields CDR1 LGHDT and CDR2 YNNKEL (reference sequence).

In its sample, this clonotype was seen many times. The chain combines TRBV18 with TRBJ1-5, with TRBD1 matching over 8 bases. There are 15 residues in the CDR3. From germline, CDR1 is KGHSH and CDR2 LQKENI. V lost 3 bases, J lost 2 bases, and 3 bases stayed unmatched. This CDR3 reads CASSPDRGRNQPQHF. The CDR3 bases are TGTGCCAGCTCACCCGACAGGGGACGCAATCAGCCCCAGCATTTT.

The chain employs TRBV30 and TRBJ1-2; D gene unclear. Deletions cut 0 bases from V and 2 bases from J, with 4 bases between. Germline loops: CDR1 GTSNPN, CDR2 SVGIG (reference sequence). There are 12 residues in the CDR3. CDR3 nucleotide sequence: TGTGCCTGGAGTGTACTGAACTATGGCTACACCTTC. It specifies CAWSVLNYGYTF.

This clonotype was observed once. The J gene is TRBJ1-1, the V gene TRBV10-3; D is possibly TRBD1 (6 bases). Trimming took 6 bases from V and 5 from J, leaving 10 bases between them. The CDR3 loop spans 12 amino acids. The germline gives CDR1 ENHRY, CDR2 SYGVKD. CDR3 nucleotides: TGTGCCATCAGAGCCGGACAGACTGAAGCTTTCTTT. Protein: CAIRAGQTEAFF.

This clonotype was picked up a small number of times. V usage is TRBV7-9 and J usage is TRBJ2-2, with D possibly being TRBD1 (5 bases). CDR1 and CDR2 from the germline V gene are SEHNR and FQNEAQ (reference sequence). Trimming took 4 bases from V and 5 from J, leaving 14 bases between them. This CDR3 spans 15 amino acids. CDR3 sequence reads: CASSSRAGETGELFF. In DNA, the CDR3 is TGTGCCAGCAGCTCCAGGGCAGGCGAAACCGGGGAGCTGTTTTTT.

The table lists this clonotype with many counts. V usage is TRBV28 and J usage is TRBJ1-5; D is possibly TRBD1 (5 bases). Germline-derived CDR1 and CDR2 are MDHEN and SYDVKM. Trimming stripped 7 bases from V and 3 bases from J, with 16 bases between. The CDR3 consists of 15 residues. The CDR3 loop is CASNSGGGINQPQHF. The CDR3 region has the DNA TGTGCCAGCAACTCAGGTGGGGGAATCAATCAGCCCCAGCATTTT.

Ten or more counts support this clonotype. J is TRBJ2-3 and V is TRBV12-5, with 10 bases identical to TRBD2. The V gene end was trimmed by 3 bases and the J gene end by 6 bases; junction bases not matched to a gene: 3. CDR3 length: 14 residues. CDR1 and CDR2 from the germline V gene are LGHNT and FRNRAP. The DNA for the CDR3 is TGTGCTAGTGGTTTCGGGACTAGCGAGGATACGCAGTATTTT. Residues: CASGFGTSEDTQYF. Based on the CDR3 plus reference TRBV12-5 and TRBJ2-3, the full variable domain is DARVTQTPRHKVTEMGQEVTMRCQPILGHNTVFWYRQTMMQGLELLAYFRNRAPLDDSGMPKDRFSAEMPDATLATLKIQPSEPRDSAVYFCASGFGTSEDTQYFGPGTRLTVL.

The genes are TRBV27 and TRBJ2-3, with 8 bases matching TRBD2. Looked up from germline, CDR1 is MNHEY and CDR2 is SMNVEV (reference sequence). The V segment lost 6 bases and the J segment 3 bases; nucleotides outside the gene matches: 8. The CDR3 totals 15 residues. The chain's CDR3 is CASSLSGTRTDTQYF. DNA for the CDR3: TGTGCCAGCAGCCTTTCCGGGACTAGGACAGATACGCAGTATTTT.

V and J are TRBV19 and TRBJ1-5; 9 bases agree with TRBD1. Trimming removed 7 bases from V and 5 bases from J; junction bases left unmatched: 6. The CDR3 has 14 amino acids. CDR1 is LNHDA and CDR2 is SQIVND in the germline V gene (reference sequence). CDR3 DNA sequence: TGTGCCAGTAAGGAGACAGGGGGTCATCAGCCCCAGCATTTT. This encodes CASKETGGHQPQHF.

Ten or more counts support this clonotype. The chain carries TRBV29-1 and TRBJ2-1; 9 nucleotides align to TRBD2. The trim removed 6 bases at V and 0 bases at J, leaving 6 bases unmatched. The CDR3 runs 15 residues. Per germline, CDR1 SQVTM and CDR2 ANQGSEA. The CDR3 protein is CSVRLAESSYNEQFF. CDR3 in DNA: TGCAGCGTCAGACTAGCGGAGAGCTCCTACAATGAGCAGTTCTTC.

The chain carries TRBV27 and TRBJ1-4, with D possibly matching TRBD1 (5 bases). This CDR3 is 13 amino acids long. CDR1 is MNHEY and CDR2 is SMNVEV in the germline V gene (reference sequence). V was trimmed by 8 bases and J by 10 bases, leaving 17 bases between them. CDR3 DNA sequence: TGTGCCAGCCGGGACTGGGAGGGCGGAAAACTGTTTTTT. Translating gives CASRDWEGGKLFF.

This clonotype was detected ten times or more. CDR3 in DNA: TGCGCCAGCAGGTCGGACAGTGCGAACACCGGGGAGCTGTTTTTT. This sequence encodes CASRSDSANTGELFF. The rearrangement joins TRBV10-2 to TRBJ2-2; D may be TRBD1 (6 bases). Germline assignment: CDR1 WSHSY and CDR2 SAAADI. Trimming left V 6 bases short and J 0 bases short, with 11 bases between. This CDR3 is 15 amino acids long.

This clonotype was counted a few times. The chain uses TRBV27 and TRBJ2-1; 7 positions agree with TRBD2. Losses at the gene ends were 6 bases for V and 2 bases for J; bases not matched to a gene: 1. The CDR3 spans 13 residues. The germline CDR1 and CDR2 sequences are MNHEY and SMNVEV (reference sequence). The CDR3 sequence: CASRGGPYNEQFF. CDR3 coding DNA: TGTGCCAGCAGGGGAGGGCCCTACAATGAGCAGTTCTTC.

This clonotype turned up a few times. CDR3 protein: CASREETGMYNSPLHF. The CDR3 DNA reads TGTGCCAGCAGGGAGGAGACAGGGATGTACAATTCACCCCTCCACTTT. The J gene is TRBJ1-6, the V gene TRBV2, with 7 positions matching TRBD1. CDR1 and CDR2 (germline): SNHLY, FYNNEI. Trimming at V came to 6 bases and at J to 7 bases, leaving 12 bases not matched to a gene. CDR3 size: 16 residues.

V is TRBV27 and J is TRBJ1-1; D unclear. The germline V gene encodes CDR1 MNHEY and CDR2 SMNVEV (reference sequence). The CDR3 covers 13 residues. V gave up 6 bases and J gave up 3 bases, with 11 bases separating them. The CDR3 sequence is CASSPGRHTEAFF. The CDR3 nucleotides are TGTGCCAGCAGCCCCGGGAGGCACACTGAAGCTTTCTTT.

This chain connects TRBV4-2 to TRBJ2-2; unclear D gene. The CDR3 runs to 15 residues. The ends were cut back, 0 bases at V and 1 base at J, with 6 bases in the middle. Germline values: CDR1 LGHNA, CDR2 YNFKEQ. As DNA, the CDR3 is TGTGCCAGCAGCCAAGAACGGCAGAACACCGGGGAGCTGTTTTTT. Translation: CASSQERQNTGELFF.

This clonotype has more than one count but fewer than ten. The chain employs TRBV28 and TRBJ1-5, with a weak D call TRBD1 (5 bases). Trimming pared 6 bases from V and 2 bases from J, leaving 11 bases between. The CDR3 length is 14 residues. CDR1 and CDR2 from the germline V gene are MDHEN and SYDVKM. The CDR3 DNA sequence: TGTGCCAGCAGCAAAGACAGAGGCAATCAGCCCCAGCATTTT. Translation: CASSKDRGNQPQHF.

This clonotype was seen a handful of times. The chain links TRBV30 to TRBJ2-1, with 11 bases matching TRBD2. Looked up from germline, CDR1 is GTSNPN and CDR2 is SVGIG (reference sequence). The CDR3 spans 16 residues. With V trimmed by 4 bases and J by 3 bases, 8 bases remained unmatched. In nucleotides, the CDR3 is TGTGCCTGGACCCCCACTGGGACTAGCGGCTACAATGAGCAGTTCTTC. Protein product: CAWTPTGTSGYNEQFF. Combining the CDR3 with reference TRBV30 and TRBJ2-1 gives the whole variable domain SQTIHQWPATLVQPVGSPLSLECTVEGTSNPNLYWYRQAAGRGLQLLFYSVGIGQISSEVPQNLSASRPQDRQFILSSKKLLLSDSGFYLCAWTPTGTSGYNEQFFGPGTRLTVL.

The rearrangement joins TRBV30 to TRBJ1-2; D ambiguous. The V end was cut by 0 bases, the J end by 8 bases, with 10 bases between. The germline V gene has CDR1 GTSNPN and CDR2 SVGIG (reference sequence). CDR3 length equals 12 residues. The CDR3 is CAWSVQHRGYTF. The CDR3 nucleotides read TGTGCCTGGAGTGTACAACATCGCGGCTACACCTTC.

V and J are TRBV7-9 and TRBJ1-3; a weak D match, TRBD1 (6 bases). Trimming pared 0 bases from V and 0 bases from J, leaving 12 bases between. CDR3 size: 17 residues. Per germline, CDR1 SEHNR and CDR2 FQNEAQ (reference sequence). Written as DNA, the CDR3 is TGTGCCAGCAGCTTAGCCCGACAGGCGAGCTCTGGAAACACCATATATTTT. Protein product: CASSLARQASSGNTIYF.

The chain is built from TRBV7-2 and TRBJ2-3; D gene uncertain. Trimming took off 0 bases at V and 6 bases at J, with 7 bases between the two ends. Looked up from germline, CDR1 is SGHTA and CDR2 is FQGNSA. This CDR3 contains 13 residues. CDR3 bases: TGTGCCAGCAGCTTAGCGGGATCCGATACGCAGTATTTT. As protein: CASSLAGSDTQYF.

The table lists this clonotype with a few counts. The chain employs TRBV4-1 and TRBJ1-2; a weak D match, TRBD1 (5 bases). This CDR3 contains 13 residues. The V gene lost 1 base and the J gene lost 6 bases, with 9 bases spanning the gap. The germline CDR1 and CDR2 sequences are MGHRA and YSYEKL. DNA for the CDR3: TGCGCCAGCAGCCAAGTTCAAGGGGATGGCTACACCTTC. Residues: CASSQVQGDGYTF.